A selection of T cell receptor beta chains follows, all from one sample in a study of T cell changes during pregnancy in multiple sclerosis. The method was immunoSEQ multiplex PCR; TCRdb's version includes in-frame clones alone and lacks a portion of them. The repertoire holds 85,000 to 130,000 clones, with about 90% as singletons. Material: peripheral blood, obtained before pregnancy. The source is a female donor with multiple sclerosis, enrolled in a pregnancy study. Both conserved end residues are part of each CDR3. Fields, in order: D gene, clone size, V gene, J gene, CDR3 protein, CDR3 DNA. D genes are given only for firm matches. For some rows the clone size is stated as once, few or many, or as a class when expanded; others skip it.

NA,NA,TRBV5-1,TRBJ2-7,CASSPRDFTYEQYF,TGCGCCAGCAGCCCTCGGGACTTTACCTACGAGCAGTACTTC
NA,NA,TRBV28,TRBJ2-4,CASSPQEGLRAKNIQYF,TGTGCCAGCAGTCCACAGGAGGGGCTGAGGGCCAAAAACATTCAGTACTTC
NA,NA,TRBV27,TRBJ2-5,CASSLSPRYQETQYF,TGTGCCAGCAGTTTATCCCCCCGGTACCAAGAGACCCAGTACTTC
TRBD2,NA,TRBV13,TRBJ2-1,CASSARLAGGEQFF,TGTGCCAGCAGCGCCCGACTAGCGGGGGGGGAGCAGTTCTTC
TRBD1,once,TRBV2,TRBJ2-5,CASRKTGVPGGTQYF,TGTGCCAGCAGGAAAACAGGGGTCCCAGGTGGGACCCAGTACTTC
TRBD1,NA,TRBV28,TRBJ2-1,CASSQKQGALRFYNEQFF,TGTGCCAGCAGCCAAAAACAGGGGGCTCTCCGATTCTACAATGAGCAGTTCTTC
TRBD1,NA,TRBV5-1,TRBJ2-2,CASSLPGGDTGELFF,TGCGCCAGCAGCTTACCAGGGGGAGACACCGGGGAGCTGTTTTTT
NA,few,TRBV9,TRBJ1-1,CASSVEPNTEAFF,TGTGCCAGCAGCGTAGAGCCGAACACTGAAGCTTTCTTT
TRBD2,NA,TRBV6-5,TRBJ2-3,CASSLLAASTDTQYF,TGTGCCAGCAGCCTACTAGCGGCTAGCACAGATACGCAGTATTTT
NA,NA,TRBV30,TRBJ1-1,CAWKQGEAFF,TGTGCCTGGAAGCAGGGGGAAGCTTTCTTT
TRBD2,few,TRBV6-1,TRBJ2-1,CASTLPSGNYNEQFF,TGTGCCAGCACCCTGCCTAGCGGGAACTACAATGAGCAGTTCTTC
NA,NA,TRBV19,TRBJ1-1,CASSPPGAQGIAEAFF,TGTGCCAGTAGCCCTCCCGGGGCCCAGGGGATAGCTGAAGCTTTCTTT
NA,NA,TRBV4-1,TRBJ1-5,CASTVAPPSRSNQPQHF,TGCGCCAGCACCGTAGCCCCACCGAGCAGAAGCAATCAGCCCCAGCATTTT
NA,NA,TRBV27,TRBJ1-1,CASSFRGVNTEAFF,TGTGCCAGCAGTTTCCGGGGTGTGAACACTGAAGCTTTCTTT
NA,NA,TRBV2,TRBJ1-2,CASSEGQVYGYTF,TGTGCCAGCAGTGAAGGTCAGGTATATGGCTACACCTTC
TRBD2,once,TRBV19,TRBJ2-7,CASSNSGRAHEQYF,TGTGCCAGTAGTAATAGCGGGAGGGCCCACGAGCAGTACTTC
TRBD1,few,TRBV15,TRBJ1-1,CATSRGGQGGEAFF,TGTGCCACCAGCAGAGGCGGACAGGGCGGAGAAGCTTTCTTT
TRBD2,NA,TRBV6-5,TRBJ2-7,CASSYLTSGFLYEQYF,TGTGCCAGCAGTTACTTGACTAGCGGGTTCCTCTACGAGCAGTACTTC
NA,NA,TRBV7-2,TRBJ1-5,CASSSGTNNQPQHF,TGTGCCAGCAGCTCCGGGACAAACAATCAGCCCCAGCATTTT
NA,once,TRBV28,TRBJ2-5,CASSLSFKETQYF,TGTGCCAGCAGTTTATCCTTTAAAGAGACCCAGTACTTC
NA,NA,TRBV13,TRBJ2-2,CASSLTQGSGELFF,TGTGCCAGCAGCCTGACACAGGGCTCCGGGGAGCTGTTTTTT
NA,NA,TRBV5-1,TRBJ1-6,CASSRKDRDNSPLHF,TGCGCCAGCAGCAGGAAAGACAGAGATAATTCACCCCTCCACTTT
TRBD1,NA,TRBV5-1,TRBJ2-7,CASSWDRGPEQYF,TGCGCCAGCAGCTGGGACAGGGGTCCCGAGCAGTACTTC
TRBD1,NA,TRBV7-8,TRBJ1-6,CASSSDRGNSPLHF,TGTGCCAGCAGCTCCGACAGGGGGAATTCACCCCTCCACTTT
TRBD2,NA,TRBV5-8,TRBJ2-1,CASSPRGGVIDEQFF,TGTGCCAGCAGCCCTCGGGGGGGGGTTATTGATGAGCAGTTCTTC
TRBD2,NA,TRBV7-9,TRBJ2-7,CASSLSASGRGEQYF,TGTGCCAGCAGCTTATCGGCTAGCGGGCGTGGCGAGCAGTACTTC
NA,NA,TRBV29-1,TRBJ2-2,CSVGGGAGELFF,TGCAGCGTTGGAGGCGGGGCCGGGGAGCTGTTTTTT
NA,NA,TRBV19,TRBJ1-5,CASSRQVRQPQHF,TGTGCCAGTAGTAGGCAGGTCCGTCAGCCCCAGCATTTT
TRBD2,NA,TRBV6-4,TRBJ2-3,CASSPTSGGTDTQYF,TGTGCCAGCAGTCCGACTAGCGGGGGAACAGATACGCAGTATTTT
TRBD1,NA,TRBV5-4,TRBJ2-7,CASSGQAQKEQYF,TGTGCCAGCAGTGGACAGGCTCAAAAGGAGCAGTACTTC
TRBD2,once,TRBV18,TRBJ2-2,CASSLGLVTGELFF,TGTGCCAGCTCCCTCGGACTAGTAACCGGGGAGCTGTTTTTT
TRBD2,NA,TRBV6-4,TRBJ2-3,CASSDGTSGTDTQYF,TGTGCCAGCAGTGACGGGACTAGCGGCACAGATACGCAGTATTTT
TRBD2,NA,TRBV11-2,TRBJ2-7,CASSFVGGKSYEQYF,TGTGCCAGCAGCTTCGTGGGGGGGAAATCCTACGAGCAGTACTTC
NA,NA,TRBV7-9,TRBJ2-7,CASRPGGDRAGSYEQYF,TGTGCCAGCAGGCCCGGGGGGGACAGGGCCGGCTCCTACGAGCAGTACTTC
NA,NA,TRBV18,TRBJ1-5,CASSPPIWDTNGNQPQHF,TGTGCCAGCTCACCACCCATATGGGACACTAATGGGAATCAGCCCCAGCATTTT
NA,NA,TRBV10-3,TRBJ1-3,CAISETNGRDGNTIYF,TGTGCCATCAGTGAGACCAACGGACGGGATGGAAACACCATATATTTT
TRBD1,NA,TRBV6-6,TRBJ1-6,CATGVRDSNSPLHF,TGTGCCACGGGGGTCCGGGACAGTAATTCACCCCTCCACTTT
NA,NA,TRBV4-1,TRBJ1-1,CASSQDSQGGTEAFF,TGCGCCAGCAGCCAAGATTCCCAGGGCGGCACTGAAGCTTTCTTT
TRBD1,NA,TRBV14,TRBJ1-3,CASSLNTGVSGNTIYF,TGTGCCAGCAGTCTGAACACAGGGGTGTCTGGAAACACCATATATTTT
NA,NA,TRBV19,TRBJ1-6,CATSGFYNSPLHF,TGTGCCACCTCGGGATTCTATAATTCACCCCTCCACTTT
NA,NA,TRBV7-9,TRBJ2-5,CASRATRGGGETQYF,TGTGCCAGCAGGGCAACACGGGGAGGTGGAGAGACCCAGTACTTC
TRBD1,NA,TRBV30,TRBJ2-7,CAWTGTGGLEQYF,TGTGCCTGGACCGGGACAGGGGGCTTGGAGCAGTACTTC
NA,NA,TRBV19,TRBJ2-1,CASSIGQPNEQFF,TGTGCCAGTAGTATAGGACAGCCCAATGAGCAGTTCTTC
NA,NA,TRBV7-8,TRBJ1-2,CASSLGRVGYGYTF,TGTGCCAGCAGCTTAGGCAGGGTGGGCTATGGCTACACCTTC
NA,NA,TRBV28,TRBJ1-2,CASSSGGALSYGYTF,TGTGCCAGCAGTTCTGGCGGGGCCCTTTCCTATGGCTACACCTTC
TRBD1,few,TRBV18,TRBJ2-7,CASSPQGAYEQYF,TGTGCCAGCTCACCACAGGGGGCTTACGAGCAGTACTTC
NA,NA,TRBV14,TRBJ2-5,CASSQSPDSQETQYF,TGTGCCAGCAGCCAATCACCCGACAGTCAAGAGACCCAGTACTTC
TRBD1,NA,TRBV7-8,TRBJ1-6,CASSVQPGQNNSPLHF,TGTGCCAGCAGCGTCCAACCGGGACAGAATAATTCACCCCTCCACTTT
TRBD1,NA,TRBV4-1,TRBJ2-1,CASSQPGQGLYNEQFF,TGCGCCAGCAGCCAACCGGGACAGGGGTTATACAATGAGCAGTTCTTC
TRBD1,NA,TRBV27,TRBJ1-3,CASSIQGVVGNTIYF,TGTGCCAGCAGTATCCAGGGGGTGGTTGGAAACACCATATATTTT
NA,NA,TRBV18,TRBJ2-5,CASSQSGGEETQYF,TGTGCCAGCTCACAATCTGGGGGCGAAGAGACCCAGTACTTC
NA,once,TRBV6-5,TRBJ2-3,CASRGQMEDTQYF,TGTGCCAGCCGAGGACAGATGGAAGATACGCAGTATTTT
NA,NA,TRBV4-3,TRBJ1-1,CASSRGTSRDTANTEAFF,TGCGCCAGCAGCCGCGGGACGTCTCGCGATACGGCCAACACTGAAGCTTTCTTT
TRBD1,NA,TRBV5-1,TRBJ1-2,CASSPRTGATNYGYTF,TGCGCCAGCAGCCCCCGGACAGGGGCGACCAACTATGGCTACACCTTC
NA,once,TRBV10-3,TRBJ2-1,CAISSRNGSTYNEQFF,TGTGCCATCAGTAGTAGGAACGGGAGCACCTACAATGAGCAGTTCTTC
TRBD2,NA,TRBV7-3,TRBJ2-1,CASSLFGLAGYNEQFF,TGTGCCAGCAGCTTATTCGGACTAGCGGGCTACAATGAGCAGTTCTTC
NA,NA,TRBV18,TRBJ1-6,CASSPKTDSAFTPLHF,TGTGCCAGCTCACCAAAGACGGACAGCGCTTTTACTCCCCTCCACTTT